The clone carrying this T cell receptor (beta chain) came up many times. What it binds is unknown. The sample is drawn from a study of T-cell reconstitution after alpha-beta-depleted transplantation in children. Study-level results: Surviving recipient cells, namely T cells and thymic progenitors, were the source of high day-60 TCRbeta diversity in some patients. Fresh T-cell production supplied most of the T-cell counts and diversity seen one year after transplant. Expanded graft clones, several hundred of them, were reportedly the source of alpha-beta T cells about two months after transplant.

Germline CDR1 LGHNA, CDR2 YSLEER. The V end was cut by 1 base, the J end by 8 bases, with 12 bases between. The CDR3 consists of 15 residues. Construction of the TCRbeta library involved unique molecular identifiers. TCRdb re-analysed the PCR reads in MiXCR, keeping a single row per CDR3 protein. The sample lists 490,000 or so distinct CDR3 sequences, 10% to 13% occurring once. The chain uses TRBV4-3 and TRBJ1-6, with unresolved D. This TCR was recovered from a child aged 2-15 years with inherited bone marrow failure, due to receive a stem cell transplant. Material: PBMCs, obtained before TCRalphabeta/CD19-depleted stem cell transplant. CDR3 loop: CASSQVFWPDSPLHF. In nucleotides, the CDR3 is TGCGCCAGCAGCCAAGTATTCTGGCCCGATTCACCCCTCCACTTT.